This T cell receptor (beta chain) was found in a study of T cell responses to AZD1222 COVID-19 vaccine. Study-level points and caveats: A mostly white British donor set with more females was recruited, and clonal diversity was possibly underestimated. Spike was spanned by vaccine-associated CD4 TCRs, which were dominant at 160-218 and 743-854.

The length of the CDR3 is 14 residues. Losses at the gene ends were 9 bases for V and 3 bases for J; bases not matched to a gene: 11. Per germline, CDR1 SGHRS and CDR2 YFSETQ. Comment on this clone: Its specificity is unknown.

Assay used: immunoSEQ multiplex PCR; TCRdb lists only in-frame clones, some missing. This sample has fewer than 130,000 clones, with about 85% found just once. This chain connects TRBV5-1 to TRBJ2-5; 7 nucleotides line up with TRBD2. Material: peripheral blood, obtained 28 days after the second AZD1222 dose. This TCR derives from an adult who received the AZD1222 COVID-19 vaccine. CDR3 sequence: CATPRIAGEETQYF. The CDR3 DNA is TGCGCCACGCCGAGAATCGCGGGAGAAGAGACCCAGTACTTC. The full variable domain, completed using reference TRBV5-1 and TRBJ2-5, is KAGVTQTPRYLIKTRGQQVTLSCSPISGHRSVSWYQQTPGQGLQFLFEYFSETQRNKGNFPGRFSGRQFSNSRSEMNVSTLELGDSALYLCATPRIAGEETQYFGPGTRLLVL.